One and the same sample provided the 21 T cell receptor beta chains below, sequenced in a study of T cells expressing NK-cell markers (dated by TCRdb to the early 2020s). Library construction relied on 5' RACE. These reads were obtained on an Illumina HiSeq 2000. TCRdb reprocessed the public reads and reports one entry per CDR3 protein sequence, without DNA. In this sample's table one finds about half a million distinct CDR3 sequences. The ten top clones hold 1.4% of the sample. The sequencing sample was made of blood T cells: a sorted CD56 or NKG2C T cell subset, CD4+ or CD8+ T cells, or bulk PBMC T cells (not recorded which). The receptors shown here come from a woman aged 45-60 years in good health. Donor details come from another sample of the same person, matched by shared clones.

The chain has TRBV10-1 and TRBJ2-1. CDR3 length equals 14 residues. CDR1 and CDR2 (germline): WNHNN, SYGVQD (reference sequence). This chain's CDR3 is CASSDQSSYNEQFF.

The chain links TRBV7-2 to TRBJ2-5; TCRdb's assignment of TRBD1 cannot be checked, as there is no DNA. CDR3 length equals 13 residues. Looked up from germline, CDR1 is SGHTA and CDR2 is FQGNSA. CDR3 region: CASSLDPGETQYF.

The rearrangement joins TRBV12-3 or TRBV12-4 to TRBJ1-1; TCRdb's D gene call, TRBD1, goes unchecked for lack of DNA. The CDR3 has 16 residues. The CDR3 region is CASSLQAGTGNTEAFF.

The chain carries TRBV7-9 and TRBJ2-3; TCRdb lists TRBD2, though no DNA is available to test this call. This CDR3 is 16 amino acids long. Per germline, CDR1 SEHNR and CDR2 FQNEAQ (reference sequence). CDR3 loop: CASSPWEGTSTDTQYF.

This chain connects TRBV7-9 to TRBJ2-5. The CDR3 runs 15 residues. Germline V lookup: CDR1 SEHNR, CDR2 FQNEAQ (reference sequence). The CDR3 protein is CASSPTRGDEETQYF.

The chain is built from TRBV27 and TRBJ1-4; TCRdb gives TRBD1 as the D gene, but with no DNA this cannot be confirmed. This CDR3 is built from 17 residues. Per the germline V gene, CDR1 is MNHEY and CDR2 is SMNVEV (reference sequence). The CDR3 is CASSFLRRDRPNEKLFF.

The chain uses TRBV24-1 and TRBJ2-2. The CDR3 runs 13 residues. Germline assignment: CDR1 KGHDR and CDR2 SFDVKD. CDR3 amino acids: CATSDLTKRELFF.

The V call is TRBV5-1, the J call TRBJ2-1; there is no DNA to check the TCRdb D call of TRBD1. This CDR3 is built from 18 residues. Germline values: CDR1 SGHRS, CDR2 YFSETQ. The CDR3 loop reads CASSLAGQGKSSYNEQFF.

CDR3: CASSYGEETQYF. V and J are TRBV6-6 and TRBJ2-5. There are 12 residues in the CDR3. Germline assignment: CDR1 MNHNY and CDR2 SVGAGI (reference sequence).

The rearrangement uses TRBV29-1 and TRBJ2-3; there is no DNA to check the TCRdb D call of TRBD1. The germline gives CDR1 SQVTM, CDR2 ANQGSEA. The CDR3 is made up of 14 amino acids. The CDR3 protein is CSAAGDRGRDTQYF.

The V gene is TRBV15, the J gene TRBJ1-2; as DNA is missing, the TRBD1 call by TCRdb cannot be tested. CDR1 and CDR2 (germline): LNHNV, YYDKDF (reference sequence). The CDR3 is made up of 15 amino acids. This chain's CDR3 is CATSRLTGANYGYTF.

This chain links TRBV14 with TRBJ2-1; without DNA, the TCRdb call of TRBD2 cannot be checked. The V gene's germline CDR1 is SGHDN and CDR2 FVKESK. The CDR3 spans 16 residues. The CDR3 sequence is CASSLSSGRRAGEQFF.

This chain uses TRBV24-1 with TRBJ2-1; TCRdb's D call, TRBD1, is unchecked because there is no DNA. The CDR3 totals 16 residues. Germline values: CDR1 KGHDR, CDR2 SFDVKD. CDR3 sequence reads: CATSDLSGSHGGEQFF.

The chain couples TRBV28 to TRBJ1-2. Looked up from germline, CDR1 is MDHEN and CDR2 is SYDVKM. This CDR3 is built from 15 residues. CDR3 amino acids: CASSRIERVGYGYTF.

This chain uses TRBV4-1 with TRBJ2-2; absent DNA, TCRdb's TRBD2 call cannot be checked. From germline, CDR1 is MGHRA and CDR2 YSYEKL. CDR3 length equals 17 residues. The chain's CDR3 is CASSQVSREGGTGELFF.

V is TRBV5-5 and J is TRBJ2-3. CDR1 and CDR2 (germline): SGHKS, YYEKEE (reference sequence). The CDR3 is 16 residues long. This CDR3 reads CASSLEGSRWADTQYF.

The chain is built from TRBV29-1 and TRBJ2-3; TCRdb returns TRBD2, unconfirmable since there is no DNA. CDR1 is SQVTM and CDR2 is ANQGSEA in the germline V gene. This CDR3 is 14 amino acids long. CDR3 loop: CSSQTSGSTDTQYF.

This chain joins TRBV27 and TRBJ2-4; TCRdb's assignment of TRBD2 cannot be checked, as there is no DNA. Germline lookup yields CDR1 MNHEY and CDR2 SMNVEV (reference sequence). The CDR3 extends over 16 amino acids. The CDR3 loop reads CASSRGMGETKNIQYF.

This rearrangement joins TRBV20-1 to TRBJ1-2; TCRdb's D call of TRBD1 is untestable without DNA. Germline assignment: CDR1 DFQATT and CDR2 SNEGSKA (reference sequence). CDR3 length: 12 amino acids. CDR3 residues: CSAPQGNYGYTF.

This chain links TRBV29-1 with TRBJ2-3; TCRdb's assignment of TRBD1 cannot be checked, as there is no DNA. The CDR3 is made up of 13 amino acids. CDR1 and CDR2 from the germline V gene are SQVTM and ANQGSEA. The CDR3 sequence is CSGIKGDTDTQYF.

The chain has TRBV6-4 and TRBJ2-3; TCRdb's D call of TRBD2 is untestable without DNA. From germline, CDR1 is MRHNA and CDR2 SNTAGT. This CDR3 contains 16 residues. CDR3: CASSDRPGLSTDTQYF.